One sample yielded the 28 T cell receptor beta chains listed below, sequenced in a study of CD8 T cells in Susac syndrome. Random-hexamer reverse transcription was applied to about 0.5 to 1 ug RNA. Using its own MiXCR run on the immunoSEQ multiplex PCR reads, TCRdb lists one record per CDR3 protein. The table includes about 300,000 distinct CDR3 sequences, 89% detected once. Sequenced input: CD8+ T cells from PBMCs. These receptors all come from a human donor with multiple sclerosis.

The chain recombines TRBV20-1 with TRBJ2-1; D possibly corresponds to TRBD2 (6 bases). From germline, CDR1 is DFQATT and CDR2 SNEGSKA (reference sequence). This CDR3 region has 15 residues. Deletions cut 6 bases from V and 4 bases from J, with 19 bases between. The CDR3 protein is CSAPVGGETYNEQFF. In nucleotides, the CDR3 is TGCAGTGCACCCGTCGGCGGGGAAACATACAATGAGCAGTTCTTC.

The gene calls are TRBV11-2 and TRBJ2-7; 9 nucleotides align to TRBD1. The germline V gene has CDR1 SGHAT and CDR2 FQNNGV. The V gene end was trimmed by 6 bases and the J gene end by 3 bases; junction bases not matched to a gene: 6. The CDR3 is made up of 14 amino acids. CDR3 sequence: CASSPGTGNYEQYF. The CDR3 DNA reads as TGTGCCAGCAGTCCCGGGACAGGGAACTACGAGCAGTACTTC. Full variable domain (missing parts from reference TRBV11-2 and TRBJ2-7): EAGVAQSPRYKIIEKRQSVAFWCNPISGHATLYWYQQILGQGPKLLIQFQNNGVVDDSQLPKDRFSAERLKGVDSTLKIQPAKLEDSAVYLCASSPGTGNYEQYFGPGTRLTVT.

The V gene is TRBV20-1, the J gene TRBJ2-7, with D uncertain. Trimming shortened V by 1 base and J by 0 bases, and 10 bases separated the two germline ends. The CDR3 spans 14 residues. Germline CDR1 and CDR2: DFQATT and SNEGSKA (reference sequence). For the CDR3, the DNA is TGCAGTGCTAGAGTAGGACCGTACTCCTACGAGCAGTACTTC. Encoded protein: CSARVGPYSYEQYF.

Here the CDR3 DNA reads TGTGCCAGCAGCTTAGATCGTACAGGGGGGCACTATGGCTACACCTTC. Translated: CASSLDRTGGHYGYTF. V is TRBV7-2 and J is TRBJ1-2; TRBD1 agrees at 8 bases. Unmatched junction bases numbered 7, after V lost 1 base and J lost 3 bases. Germline CDR1 is SGHTA and CDR2 is FQGNSA. The CDR3 length is 16 residues.

This chain joins TRBV5-1 and TRBJ1-1; 7 nucleotides align to TRBD1. Looked up from germline, CDR1 is SGHRS and CDR2 is YFSETQ. CDR3 length: 14 residues. V gave up 0 bases and J gave up 7 bases; unmatched junction bases: 6. DNA for the CDR3: TGCGCCAGCAGCTTGGAACTCGGGACAGATGAAGCTTTCTTT. The encoded protein is CASSLELGTDEAFF.

V gene TRBV7-3 combines with J gene TRBJ2-1; D uncertain. This CDR3 spans 15 amino acids. V shed 3 bases and J shed 8 bases, with 17 bases lying between them. The germline CDR1 and CDR2 sequences are SGHTA and FQGTGA. This chain's CDR3 is CASSFYYGPVDEQFF. The CDR3 bases are TGTGCCAGCAGCTTCTATTACGGCCCCGTCGATGAGCAGTTCTTC.

This clonotype was counted between two and nine times. V and J are TRBV29-1 and TRBJ2-7; D uncertain. Trimming took 4 bases from V and 1 from J, leaving 8 bases between them. CDR3 length equals 12 residues. Germline CDR1 reads SQVTM; CDR2 reads ANQGSEA. The DNA of the CDR3 is TGCAGCGTTGCCACCCAATCCTACGAGCAGTACTTC. This encodes CSVATQSYEQYF.

The CDR3 protein is CASSLGASGEKLFF. CDR3 sequence (DNA): TGTGCCAGCAGCTTAGGGGCTTCTGGGGAAAAACTGTTTTTT. The gene calls are TRBV7-9 and TRBJ1-4; D ambiguous. The V and J ends lost 1 base and 8 bases respectively, with 11 bases between them. CDR1 is SEHNR and CDR2 is FQNEAQ in the germline V gene (reference sequence). This CDR3 spans 14 amino acids.

The CDR3 DNA reads as TGTGCCAGCAGCCCCCGGCAGGGGGTGGTCGAGCAGTACTTC. Its translation is CASSPRQGVVEQYF. This sequence joins TRBV27 and TRBJ2-7, with TRBD1 matching over 7 bases. This CDR3 has 14 residues. Germline values: CDR1 MNHEY, CDR2 SMNVEV (reference sequence). V dropped 6 bases and J dropped 6; count of bases not matched to a gene: 11.

This clonotype showed up just once. The rearrangement links TRBV11-2 to TRBJ2-7; 7 positions match TRBD1. The CDR3 covers 14 residues. Germline values: CDR1 SGHAT, CDR2 FQNNGV. V shed 5 bases and J 3 bases; nucleotides not matched to a gene: 7. In DNA, the CDR3 is TGTGCCAGCAGCCTACCGACAGGGTACTACGAGCAGTACTTC. Its protein is CASSLPTGYYEQYF.

The chain uses TRBV2 and TRBJ2-2; tentatively, D is TRBD1 (6 bases). CDR3 length: 14 amino acids. V lost 5 bases and J lost 1, with 8 bases in between. Per germline, CDR1 SNHLY and CDR2 FYNNEI. The CDR3 coding sequence is TGTGCCAGCAGTTGGACAGAGAACACCGGGGAGCTGTTTTTT. It is translated as CASSWTENTGELFF.

The V call is TRBV5-1, the J call TRBJ2-3; a weak D match, TRBD1 (6 bases). This CDR3 is built from 16 residues. In germline, CDR1 is SGHRS, CDR2 YFSETQ. V was cut by 2 bases and J by 5 bases, with 18 bases left in between. As DNA, the CDR3 is TGCGCCAGCAGCTTTGAAATTGGGGGCCGGGGAGATACGCAGTATTTT. Protein product: CASSFEIGGRGDTQYF.

V and J are TRBV15 and TRBJ2-5, with D possibly TRBD2 on 5 matching bases. Looked up from germline, CDR1 is LNHNV and CDR2 is YYDKDF (reference sequence). The CDR3 runs to 15 residues. V lost 0 bases to trimming and J lost 0 bases, with 8 bases between them. The CDR3 DNA reads TGTGCCACCAGCAGAGATGCCGGGGACCAAGAGACCCAGTACTTC. Residues: CATSRDAGDQETQYF.

The rearrangement uses TRBV30 and TRBJ2-5, with D tentatively TRBD1 (5 bases). Germline CDR1 reads GTSNPN; CDR2 reads SVGIG (reference sequence). The CDR3 sequence is 15 residues long. The ends were cut back, 0 bases at V and 5 bases at J, with 16 bases in the middle. CDR3 residues: CAWSVGQGIRETQYF. The CDR3 DNA is TGTGCCTGGAGTGTTGGGCAGGGAATTCGGGAGACCCAGTACTTC.

The J gene is TRBJ2-2, the V gene TRBV7-8; no clear D. V dropped 5 bases and J dropped 2 bases, with 15 bases sitting between them. Germline CDR1 SGHVS, CDR2 FQNEAQ. The CDR3 is 16 residues long. CDR3 region: CASSPARDVNTGELFF. CDR3 DNA sequence: TGTGCCAGCAGCCCCGCCCGTGATGTAAACACCGGGGAGCTGTTTTTT.

V gene TRBV28 combines with J gene TRBJ1-5, with 9 bases lining up with TRBD1. The CDR3 length is 16 residues. With V trimmed by 7 bases and J by 1 base, 8 bases remained unmatched. Germline values: CDR1 MDHEN, CDR2 SYDVKM. The CDR3 nucleotides read TGTGCCAGCACCATCGTAGGGACAGGGAGCAATCAGCCCCAGCATTTT. Encoded protein: CASTIVGTGSNQPQHF. The full variable domain, completed using reference TRBV28 and TRBJ1-5, is DVKVTQSSRYLVKRTGEKVFLECVQDMDHENMFWYRQDPGLGLRLIYFSYDVKMKEKGDIPEGYSVSREKKERFSLILESASTNQTSMYLCASTIVGTGSNQPQHFGDGTRLSIL.

The rearrangement joins TRBV18 to TRBJ2-1; D remains unclear. Trimming cost V 1 base and J 7 bases, with 5 bases left between them. The CDR3 extends over 12 amino acids. Germline lookup yields CDR1 KGHSH and CDR2 LQKENI. DNA of the CDR3: TGTGCCAGCTCACCACTACTTAATGAGCAGTTCTTC. Translation gives CASSPLLNEQFF. Full variable domain (rest looked up from reference TRBV18 and TRBJ2-1): NAGVMQNPRHLVRRRGQEARLRCSPMKGHSHVYWYRQLPEEGLKFMVYLQKENIIDESGMPKERFSAEFPKEGPSILRIQQVVRGDSAAYFCASSPLLNEQFFGPGTRLTVL.

The V and J genes are TRBV4-3 and TRBJ2-3, with a tentative D call TRBD2 (5 bases). CDR1 LGHNA and CDR2 YSLEER come from the germline V gene. The CDR3 totals 15 residues. Between the trimmed V and J ends, which lost 1 base and 2 bases, there was a span of 10 bases. The CDR3 region has the DNA TGCGCCAGCAGCCAAGCGGTGAGGGACACAGATACGCAGTATTTT. This gives the protein CASSQAVRDTDTQYF.

The CDR3 sequence: CASRFPTSESNEQFF. CDR3 nucleotide sequence: TGTGCAAGTCGCTTCCCCACTAGCGAGTCCAATGAGCAGTTCTTC. The chain employs TRBV12-2 and TRBJ2-1; the table's D call, TRBD2, has no DNA check behind it. TRBV12-2 is noted as a pseudogene. The CDR3 is 15 amino acids.

The chain links TRBV7-2 to TRBJ2-1; 13 bases align to TRBD2. This CDR3 is 16 amino acids long. With 1 base clipped from V and 10 bases from J, the junction kept 7 bases outside the gene matches. In germline, CDR1 is SGHTA, CDR2 FQGNSA. DNA of the CDR3: TGTGCCAGCAGCTTAGTTGGGGGACTAGCGGGACCCGAGCAGTTCTTC. Its protein product is CASSLVGGLAGPEQFF. The complete variable domain, with remaining parts taken from reference TRBV7-2 and TRBJ2-1, reads GAGVSQSPSNKVTEKGKDVELRCDPISGHTALYWYRQSLGQGLEFLIYFQGNSAPDKSGLPSDRFSAERTGGSVSTLTIQRTQQEDSAVYLCASSLVGGLAGPEQFFGPGTRLTVL.

The chain uses TRBV12-2 and TRBJ2-5; the table assigns TRBD1, which was not confirmed against the DNA. TRBV12-2 is termed a pseudogene. This CDR3 spans 19 amino acids. The CDR3 sequence: CASRPSPHNRDRGQETQYF. The CDR3, as DNA: TGTGCAAGTCGCCCAAGCCCACACAACCGGGACAGGGGGCAAGAGACCCAGTACTTC.

The chain combines TRBV4-2 with TRBJ2-2; perhaps TRBD2 as D (6 bases). The CDR3 is 17 amino acids. The germline gives CDR1 LGHNA, CDR2 YNFKEQ. V lost 0 bases and J lost 7, with 18 bases in between. The DNA for the CDR3 is TGTGCCAGCAGCCAAGATTGGGCGGGAAGGGAGAACGGGGAGCTGTTTTTT. Its translation is CASSQDWAGRENGELFF.

The gene calls are TRBV6-5 and TRBJ2-6; D uncertain. The germline CDR1 and CDR2 sequences are MNHEY and SVGAGI. V was shortened by 8 bases and J by 4 bases, with 3 bases between the two germline ends. This CDR3 comprises 11 residues. The CDR3 spells CASWGANVLTF. The CDR3 DNA is TGTGCCAGCTGGGGGGCCAACGTCCTGACTTTC.

V and J are TRBV29-1 and TRBJ1-2, with D tentatively TRBD1 (5 bases). Germline V CDR1 and CDR2: SQVTM, ANQGSEA. V lost 0 bases, J lost 4 bases, and 21 bases lay in between. The CDR3 is made up of 17 amino acids. The CDR3 sequence is CSVEEVASGLGGYGYTF. CDR3 nucleotide sequence: TGCAGCGTTGAAGAGGTAGCAAGCGGACTTGGGGGCTATGGCTACACCTTC.

The chain is built from TRBV9 and TRBJ1-2; D possibly corresponds to TRBD1 (6 bases). CDR1 SGDLS and CDR2 YYNGEE come from the germline V gene. The CDR3 extends over 15 amino acids. V lost 0 bases and J 4 bases, leaving 13 bases between the germline ends. CDR3 bases: TGTGCCAGCAGCGTAGAAAGAACAGGGTTCTATGGCTACACCTTC. Its protein product is CASSVERTGFYGYTF.

The sample holds one count of this clonotype. The chain links TRBV11-2 to TRBJ2-7; D remains unclear. CDR3 length: 15 amino acids. CDR1 and CDR2 (germline): SGHAT, FQNNGV. The germline V and J ends were trimmed by 5 bases and 0 bases, with 14 bases remaining between them. The CDR3, as DNA: TGTGCCAGCAGCCAACCCGTCGGCCTCTCCTACGAGCAGTACTTC. Protein product: CASSQPVGLSYEQYF.

V is TRBV6-2 or TRBV6-3 and J is TRBJ2-7, with D tentatively TRBD2 (6 bases). Germline CDR1 reads MNHEY; CDR2 reads SVGEGT. The CDR3 is 15 residues long. V was clipped by 2 bases and J by 3 bases, with 14 bases between them. CDR3 loop: CASSYGWLASYEQYF. CDR3 nucleotide sequence: TGTGCCAGCAGTTACGGGTGGCTAGCGAGCTACGAGCAGTACTTC.

The chain links TRBV15 to TRBJ2-3; D is undetermined. Germline V gives CDR1 LNHNV, CDR2 YYDKDF (reference sequence). Between the trimmed V and J ends, which lost 3 bases and 1 base, there was a span of 17 bases. This CDR3 is 17 amino acids long. The CDR3 loop reads CATSSPEGLTGTDTQYF. CDR3 in DNA: TGTGCCACCAGCAGCCCGGAAGGCCTGACCGGCACAGATACGCAGTATTTT.